This TCR beta chain was identified in a study of CD8+ T cells in alopecia areata. CDR3 length equals 14 residues. Germline V gene data show CDR1 as KGHSH and CDR2 as LQKENI. The junction had 7 bases not matched to a gene; V was cut back by 5 bases and J by 7 bases. RNA, once extracted, was reverse transcribed into cDNA for use as the sequencing template. The repertoire was sequenced with immunoSEQ multiplex PCR; TCRdb's copy has only in-frame clones and lacks some. The data hold around 150,000 clones, with about 54% observed a single time. Sequencing was carried out using CD4+ T cells sorted from blood. V is TRBV18 and J is TRBJ1-5; TRBD1 matches at 8 bases. The TCR originated in a human donor in good health. The DNA for the CDR3 is TGTGCCAGCTCATCAGGACGGACAGGGCAGCCCCAGCATTTT. This encodes CASSSGRTGQPQHF.